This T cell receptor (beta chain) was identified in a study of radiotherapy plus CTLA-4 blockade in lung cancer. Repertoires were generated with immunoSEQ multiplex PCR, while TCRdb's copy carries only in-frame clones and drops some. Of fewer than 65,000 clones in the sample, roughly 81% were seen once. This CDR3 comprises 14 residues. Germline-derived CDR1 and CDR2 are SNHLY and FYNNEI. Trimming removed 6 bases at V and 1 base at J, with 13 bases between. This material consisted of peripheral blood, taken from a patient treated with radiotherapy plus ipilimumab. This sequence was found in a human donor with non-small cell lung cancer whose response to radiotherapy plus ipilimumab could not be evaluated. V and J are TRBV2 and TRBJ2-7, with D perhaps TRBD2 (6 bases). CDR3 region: CASRQSGLSYEQYF. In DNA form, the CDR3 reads TGTGCCAGCAGGCAGAGCGGGCTATCCTACGAGCAGTACTTC.